The 30 T cell receptor beta chains in this list originate from one sample, sequenced in a study of T cells in narcolepsy. TCRdb keeps only in-frame clones here, not all; method: immunoSEQ multiplex PCR. This repertoire shows nearly 35,000 clones, 80% found once; its top ten account for 1% to 1.2%. The sequenced sample was memory (CD45RA-) CD4+ T cells from blood. These receptors came from a human donor in good health.

The J gene is TRBJ2-2, the V gene TRBV5-1, with 8 bases fitting TRBD1. This CDR3 comprises 15 residues. Germline V gene sequence: CDR1 SGHRS, CDR2 YFSETQ. V shed 6 bases, J shed 2 bases, and the junction held 6 bases outside the gene matches. The CDR3 nucleotides read TGCGCCAGCACAAACAGGGGGACCAACACCGGGGAGCTGTTTTTT. Amino acids: CASTNRGTNTGELFF.

Written as DNA, the CDR3 is TGTGCCAGCAGAGCTTATCCGATCCTAGCCAAAGAAGATACGCAGTATTTT. Amino acids: CASRAYPILAKEDTQYF. The chain uses TRBV7-8 and TRBJ2-3, with D possibly matching TRBD2 (5 bases). Germline CDR1 reads SGHVS; CDR2 reads FQNEAQ. The V end lost 6 bases, the J end lost 5 bases, and 24 bases lay between the germline ends. The CDR3 length is 17 residues.

The V call is TRBV7-2, the J call TRBJ1-1; D is unclear. The CDR3 contains 15 residues. Trimming took off 0 bases at V and 6 bases at J, with 14 bases between the two ends. Germline CDR1 and CDR2: SGHTA and FQGNSA. CDR3 amino acids: CASSLARRTLPEAFF. Written as DNA, the CDR3 is TGTGCCAGCAGCTTAGCGCGCAGGACCCTACCTGAAGCTTTCTTT.

The V and J genes are TRBV7-8 and TRBJ1-2, with unresolved D. The CDR3 length is 16 residues. V was pared by 5 bases and J by 4 bases, with 20 bases between. The germline CDR1 and CDR2 sequences are SGHVS and FQNEAQ. The CDR3 here is CASSPNPGLHVYGYTF. CDR3 DNA: TGTGCCAGCAGCCCAAATCCGGGCCTACATGTCTATGGCTACACCTTC.

This clone came up a few times. The chain combines TRBV9 with TRBJ1-1; TRBD1 matches 8 bases. The CDR3 has 19 amino acids. Germline CDR1 and CDR2: SGDLS and YYNGEE. V was pared by 3 bases and J by 0 bases, with 16 bases of the junction left unmatched. The CDR3 coding sequence is TGTGCCAGCAGCGCCATTTTCCCCAGGACAGGGAACATGAACACTGAAGCTTTCTTT. It translates to CASSAIFPRTGNMNTEAFF. The full variable domain, in which reference TRBV9 and TRBJ1-1 provide the parts outside the CDR3, is DSGVTQTPKHLITATGQRVTLRCSPRSGDLSVYWYQQSLDQGLQFLIQYYNGEERAKGNILERFSAQQFPDLHSELNLSSLELGDSALYFCASSAIFPRTGNMNTEAFFGQGTRLTVV.

This clone was seen only a few times. The chain is built from TRBV19 and TRBJ2-7; possibly TRBD1 for D (6 bases). This CDR3 region has 16 residues. Trimming took off 6 bases at V and 6 bases at J, with 24 bases between the two ends. Germline lookup yields CDR1 LNHDA and CDR2 SQIVND (reference sequence). The CDR3 is CASRDIAGTSPREQYF. Here the CDR3 DNA reads TGTGCCAGTAGGGATATCGCAGGGACATCCCCGCGCGAGCAGTACTTC.

The V gene is TRBV2, the J gene TRBJ1-2; TRBD1 aligns across 8 bases. Per germline, CDR1 SNHLY and CDR2 FYNNEI. There are 15 residues in the CDR3. V shed 2 bases and J 5 bases; nucleotides not matched to a gene: 7. The CDR3 DNA sequence: TGTGCCAGCAGTGAATCTTCAGGGGGCGTTTATGGCTACACCTTC. Protein product: CASSESSGGVYGYTF.

This rearrangement joins TRBV6-5 to TRBJ1-5; D not resolved. V was pared by 6 bases and J by 2 bases, with 11 bases between. Germline V CDR1 and CDR2: MNHEY, SVGAGI. The CDR3 is 14 residues long. This chain's CDR3 is CASSPAAGNQPQHF. In DNA form, the CDR3 reads TGTGCCAGCAGCCCCGCCGCGGGCAATCAGCCCCAGCATTTT.

The chain has TRBV19 and TRBJ1-1; the D is unclear. Germline assignment: CDR1 LNHDA and CDR2 SQIVND (reference sequence). This CDR3 is built from 12 residues. Trimming stripped 3 bases from V and 7 bases from J, with 9 bases between. The CDR3 nucleotides read TGTGCCAGTAGTATTGGCCCGGGTGAAGCTTTCTTT. Protein product: CASSIGPGEAFF.

The V gene is TRBV4-1, the J gene TRBJ1-4, with D uncertain. The CDR3 contains 14 residues. CDR1 is MGHRA and CDR2 is YSYEKL in the germline V gene. The V gene lost 1 base and the J gene lost 5 bases, with 8 bases spanning the gap. The chain's CDR3 is CASSQGRANEKLFF. The CDR3 DNA is TGCGCCAGCAGCCAAGGGAGGGCGAATGAAAAACTGTTTTTT.

This CDR3 reads CASSQASGNTGELFF. The CDR3 DNA is TGCGCCAGCAGCCAAGCTAGCGGGAACACCGGGGAGCTGTTTTTT. This rearrangement joins TRBV4-3 to TRBJ2-2; TRBD2 matches at 7 bases. This CDR3 contains 15 residues. Germline-derived CDR1 and CDR2 are LGHNA and YSLEER. J lost 1 base, V lost 1 base, and 0 bases had no gene match.

This clone was seen once. CDR3 nucleotides: TGTGCCATCAGTGCGATGGGACTAGCGGGACTCTCTGGGGCCAACGTCCTGACTTTC. Translated, it gives CAISAMGLAGLSGANVLTF. V usage is TRBV10-3 and J usage is TRBJ2-6; 13 bases match TRBD2. CDR3 length: 19 amino acids. The V and J ends lost 4 bases and 0 bases, in that order; junction bases with no gene match: 6. The germline CDR1 and CDR2 sequences are ENHRY and SYGVKD.

The chain uses TRBV5-4 and TRBJ1-3; the D gene is possibly TRBD1 (5 bases). The germline V gene encodes CDR1 SGHNT and CDR2 YYREEE (reference sequence). The CDR3 contains 13 residues. V lost 3 bases, J lost 7 bases, and 11 bases lay in between. The CDR3 sequence: CASSSQGTNTIYF. CDR3 sequence (DNA): TGTGCCAGCAGCTCTCAGGGTACGAACACCATATATTTT. Filled out from reference TRBV5-4 and TRBJ1-3, the complete variable domain reads ETGVTQSPTHLIKTRGQQVTLRCSSQSGHNTVSWYQQALGQGPQFIFQYYREEENGRGNFPPRFSGLQFPNYSSELNVNALELDDSALYLCASSSQGTNTIYFGEGSWLTVV.

CDR3 nucleotide sequence: TGTGCCAGCAAGAAGAGACAAGAGACCCAGTACTTC. Translated: CASKKRQETQYF. The J gene is TRBJ2-5, the V gene TRBV13; D remains unclear. The germline V gene has CDR1 PRHDT and CDR2 FYEKMQ (reference sequence). Trimming took off 7 bases at V and 2 bases at J, with 8 bases between the two ends. The CDR3 runs 12 residues.

The V call is TRBV7-8, the J call TRBJ2-7, with TRBD2 identical over 11 bases. There are 15 residues in the CDR3. J was trimmed by 2 bases and V by 5 bases; bases with no gene match: 5. The V gene's germline CDR1 is SGHVS and CDR2 FQNEAQ. CDR3 DNA sequence: TGTGCCAGCAGCCCACGTAGCGGGGGGGCCTACGAGCAGTACTTC. Translation gives CASSPRSGGAYEQYF.

The CDR3 DNA is TGCGCCAGCAGGGACAGGCAGAACACTGAAGCTTTCTTT. Amino acid sequence: CASRDRQNTEAFF. The rearrangement uses TRBV10-1 and TRBJ1-1; 7 bases are a match to TRBD1. This CDR3 has 13 amino acids. CDR1 is WNHNN, CDR2 SYGVQD, per germline (reference sequence). With 6 bases clipped from V and 1 base from J, the junction kept 2 bases outside the gene matches.

Only one count was recorded for this clone. V is TRBV6-6 and J is TRBJ1-3; possibly TRBD1 for D (5 bases). V lost 4 bases and J lost 11, with 12 bases in between. The CDR3 runs 12 residues. In germline, CDR1 is MNHNY, CDR2 SVGAGI (reference sequence). Written as DNA, the CDR3 is TGTGCCAGCAGTTTCCCGGGACCATCCATATATTTT. It yields the protein CASSFPGPSIYF.

The CDR3 region is CASSLSETETRETQYF. CDR3 DNA sequence: TGTGCCAGCAGCTTAAGTGAGACAGAGACAAGAGAGACCCAGTACTTC. V usage is TRBV7-9 and J usage is TRBJ2-5; weak D call: TRBD1 (5 bases). CDR1 is SEHNR, CDR2 FQNEAQ, per germline (reference sequence). The CDR3 runs to 16 residues. Trimming removed 2 bases at V and 4 bases at J, with 17 bases between.

To note about this clone: The junction shows a germline mismatch at one end, possibly a read error. The CDR3 region has the DNA TGTGCCAGCAGCCAATCAGCTGGCACGGATACGCAGTATTTT. It is translated as CASSQSAGTDTQYF. This chain connects TRBV4-2 to TRBJ2-3; D gene ambiguous. Germline CDR1 reads LGHNA; CDR2 reads YNFKEQ. The CDR3 sequence is 14 residues long.

The V gene is TRBV7-9, the J gene TRBJ1-1, with a possible D match to TRBD1 (6 bases). The V and J ends lost 5 bases and 4 bases respectively, with 11 bases between them. This CDR3 has 13 residues. Germline V lookup: CDR1 SEHNR, CDR2 FQNEAQ (reference sequence). CDR3 in DNA: TGTGCCAGCAGCCTACAGGGCTTCACTGAAGCTTTCTTT. Amino acids: CASSLQGFTEAFF.

The chain uses TRBV18 and TRBJ2-7, with 12 nucleotides matching TRBD2. V was clipped by 6 bases and J by 4 bases; unmatched bases: 7. Germline loops: CDR1 KGHSH, CDR2 LQKENI. The CDR3 totals 15 residues. Here the CDR3 reads CASSPGTSGLYEQYF. CDR3 DNA: TGTGCCAGCTCCCCCGGGACTAGCGGGCTTTACGAGCAGTACTTC.

This clone was observed once. J is TRBJ2-5 and V is TRBV4-3, with D maybe TRBD2 (5 bases). The J call may not be correct, given that the DNA end is closer to TRBJ2-7. CDR1 and CDR2 from the germline V gene are LGHNA and YSLEER. The CDR3 runs 15 residues. The CDR3 DNA sequence: TGCGCCAGCAGCCAAGCAGTAGGCGGGTCCTACGAGCAGTACTTC. This gives the protein CASSQAVGGSYEQYF.

V is TRBV6-5 and J is TRBJ2-7, with 13 bases lining up with TRBD2. Trimming cost V 6 bases and J 3 bases; bases outside gene matches: 5. The germline CDR1 and CDR2 sequences are MNHEY and SVGAGI. This CDR3 contains 15 residues. CDR3 sequence reads: CASSETSGRGYEQYF. In DNA form, the CDR3 reads TGTGCCAGCAGCGAAACTAGCGGGAGGGGCTACGAGCAGTACTTC.

This rearrangement joins TRBV21-1 to TRBJ2-2. TRBV21-1 is tagged as a pseudogene. The CDR3 totals 14 residues. The CDR3: CASSKETGRGELFF. The DNA of the CDR3 is TGTGCCAGCAGCAAAGAGACTGGCAGGGGGGAGCTGTTTTTT.

The genes are TRBV27 and TRBJ2-2; TRBD2 matches at 10 bases. The CDR3 is 16 amino acids. The V gene end was trimmed by 9 bases and the J gene end by 4 bases; junction bases not matched to a gene: 11. Germline V gives CDR1 MNHEY, CDR2 SMNVEV (reference sequence). CDR3 DNA sequence: TGTGCCAGAAAAATTAGCGGGAGGCCCCCCACCGGGGAGCTGTTTTTT. The encoded protein is CARKISGRPPTGELFF.

The chain employs TRBV19 and TRBJ1-2, with D maybe TRBD1 (5 bases). Deletions cut 6 bases from V and 6 bases from J, with 14 bases between. The CDR3 is 13 residues long. Germline V gives CDR1 LNHDA, CDR2 SQIVND (reference sequence). CDR3 sequence (DNA): TGTGCCAGTAGAGTGGGACCCCGGGATGGCTACACCTTC. This sequence encodes CASRVGPRDGYTF.

The V and J genes are TRBV6-5 and TRBJ1-2; D gene unclear. The V and J ends lost 1 base and 10 bases respectively, with 13 bases between them. Per germline, CDR1 MNHEY and CDR2 SVGAGI. CDR3 size: 13 residues. CDR3 DNA sequence: TGTGCCAGCAGTTACTTCAGAGGGAGAGACTACACCTTC. Translation gives CASSYFRGRDYTF.

This clone was counted between two and nine times. The rearrangement joins TRBV18 to TRBJ2-3; D unresolved. The CDR3 consists of 16 residues. Germline values: CDR1 KGHSH, CDR2 LQKENI. Trimming took off 1 base at V and 2 bases at J, with 13 bases between the two ends. The CDR3 reads CASSPLDLGLTDTQYF. CDR3 DNA sequence: TGTGCCAGCTCACCACTCGACCTAGGGCTCACAGATACGCAGTATTTT.

This clone was observed a handful of times. This chain joins TRBV19 and TRBJ1-1; D not certain. Trimming took 0 bases from V and 8 from J, leaving 10 bases between them. The CDR3 is 13 residues long. Looked up from germline, CDR1 is LNHDA and CDR2 is SQIVND (reference sequence). The CDR3 protein is CASSIDGIREAFF. Written as DNA, the CDR3 is TGTGCCAGTAGTATAGACGGGATCAGGGAAGCTTTCTTT.

The chain recombines TRBV30 with TRBJ2-7; TRBD1 might be the D (5 bases). Trimming removed 1 base from V and 3 bases from J, with 10 bases in between. Germline-derived CDR1 and CDR2 are GTSNPN and SVGIG (reference sequence). The CDR3 totals 13 residues. The CDR3 coding sequence is TGTGCCTGGAGTGAGGGGCCTTACTACGAGCAGTACTTC. It encodes CAWSEGPYYEQYF.